This is a list of T cell receptor beta chains from one sample in a study of T cell responses to AZD1222 COVID-19 vaccine. The table came from immunoSEQ multiplex PCR; TCRdb's copy has only in-frame clones and leaves some out. Found here are 75,000 to 100,000 clones, about 85% of them singletons; the top ten hold 10% to 15%. The sample consisted of peripheral blood, taken on day 0 of AZD1222 vaccination. These receptors came from an adult in good health. The CDR3 runs from the conserved cysteine through the conserved F or W. The order of the fields is CDR3 protein, CDR3 DNA, J gene, D gene, V gene, clone size. D genes are given only for firm matches. Size is omitted from some rows. Given values are once, few, many or a class for expanded clones.

cdr3_aa: CASRRINYEQYF
cdr3_nt: TGTGCCAGCAGGCGAATAAACTACGAGCAGTACTTC
j_call: TRBJ2-7
d_call: .
v_call: TRBV5-6
clone_size: .

cdr3_aa: CARASGTGSTDTQYF
cdr3_nt: TGTGCCAGAGCCTCCGGGACAGGGAGCACAGATACGCAGTATTTT
j_call: TRBJ2-3
d_call: TRBD1
v_call: TRBV2
clone_size: .

cdr3_aa: CASSTKAGGRYNEQFF
cdr3_nt: TGTGCCAGCAGCACAAAAGCGGGGGGGAGGTACAATGAGCAGTTCTTC
j_call: TRBJ2-1
d_call: TRBD2
v_call: TRBV3-1/TRBV3-2
clone_size: .

cdr3_aa: CASSLEVRGRETQYF
cdr3_nt: TGTGCCAGCAGCTTAGAGGTCCGGGGGAGAGAGACCCAGTACTTC
j_call: TRBJ2-5
d_call: .
v_call: TRBV7-9
clone_size: .

cdr3_aa: CASSLAEGAGEQYF
cdr3_nt: TGTGCCAGCAGCTTAGCGGAGGGGGCGGGAGAGCAGTACTTC
j_call: TRBJ2-7
d_call: .
v_call: TRBV7-9
clone_size: .

cdr3_aa: CASSLGVGEGNQPQHF
cdr3_nt: TGTGCCAGCAGCTTAGGGGTGGGTGAGGGGAATCAGCCCCAGCATTTT
j_call: TRBJ1-5
d_call: .
v_call: TRBV7-9
clone_size: .

cdr3_aa: CASSSWGGNTDTQYF
cdr3_nt: TGTGCCAGCAGCTCATGGGGGGGGAACACAGATACGCAGTATTTT
j_call: TRBJ2-3
d_call: TRBD2
v_call: TRBV9
clone_size: .

cdr3_aa: CASSVTGVPYEQYF
cdr3_nt: TGTGCCAGCAGTGTCACCGGGGTCCCCTACGAGCAGTACTTC
j_call: TRBJ2-7
d_call: .
v_call: TRBV2
clone_size: .

cdr3_aa: CASSQDLGQRSYNSPLHF
cdr3_nt: TGCGCCAGCAGCCAAGATTTGGGACAGCGCTCCTATAATTCACCCCTCCACTTT
j_call: TRBJ1-6
d_call: TRBD1
v_call: TRBV4-3
clone_size: .

cdr3_aa: CASSQEGRSGNTIYF
cdr3_nt: TGCGCCAGCAGCCAAGAGGGTCGCTCTGGAAACACCATATATTTT
j_call: TRBJ1-3
d_call: .
v_call: TRBV4-3
clone_size: .

cdr3_aa: CASSFSRTSGSTDTQYSPF
cdr3_nt: TGTGCCAGCAGTTTCTCCCGGACTAGCGGCTCCACAGATACGCAGTATAGCCCTTTT
j_call: TRBJ2-3
d_call: TRBD2
v_call: TRBV28
clone_size: .

cdr3_aa: CASRSRFRGRDYEQYF
cdr3_nt: TGTGCAAGTCGCTCCAGATTCCGGGGGAGGGACTACGAGCAGTACTTC
j_call: TRBJ2-7
d_call: .
v_call: TRBV12-2
clone_size: .

cdr3_aa: CASSDPGQGAGTEAFF
cdr3_nt: TGTGCCAGCAGCGACCCCGGACAGGGAGCGGGCACTGAAGCTTTCTTT
j_call: TRBJ1-1
d_call: TRBD1
v_call: TRBV11-2
clone_size: .

cdr3_aa: CASSGGTGYEKLFF
cdr3_nt: TGTGCCAGCAGCGGTGGGACAGGGTATGAAAAACTGTTTTTT
j_call: TRBJ1-4
d_call: TRBD1
v_call: TRBV7-9
clone_size: .

cdr3_aa: CASSELRNPGWGGQPQHF
cdr3_nt: TGTGCCAGCAGTGAACTGAGGAACCCAGGGTGGGGGGGTCAGCCCCAGCATTTT
j_call: TRBJ1-5
d_call: .
v_call: TRBV2
clone_size: .

cdr3_aa: CASSLGRITEAFF
cdr3_nt: TGTGCCAGCAGTTTGGGCAGGATCACTGAAGCTTTCTTT
j_call: TRBJ1-1
d_call: .
v_call: TRBV28
clone_size: once

cdr3_aa: CASSSNRGPIGKLFF
cdr3_nt: TGTGCCAGCAGTTCAAACAGGGGGCCGATCGGAAAACTGTTTTTT
j_call: TRBJ1-4
d_call: TRBD1
v_call: TRBV27
clone_size: .

cdr3_aa: CASTRTGGNTEAFF
cdr3_nt: TGTGCCAGCACCCGGACAGGTGGAAACACTGAAGCTTTCTTT
j_call: TRBJ1-1
d_call: TRBD1
v_call: TRBV9
clone_size: .

cdr3_aa: CAILLGEPPGRGNQPQHF
cdr3_nt: TGTGCCATCCTACTTGGAGAGCCCCCCGGTCGGGGCAATCAGCCCCAGCATTTT
j_call: TRBJ1-5
d_call: .
v_call: TRBV21-1
clone_size: .

cdr3_aa: CASRARGSNQPQHF
cdr3_nt: TGTGCCAGTAGGGCCAGGGGAAGCAATCAGCCCCAGCATTTT
j_call: TRBJ1-5
d_call: .
v_call: TRBV19
clone_size: .

cdr3_aa: CASSYSTAHQPQHF
cdr3_nt: TGTGCCAGCAGTTACTCGACGGCACATCAGCCCCAGCATTTT
j_call: TRBJ1-5
d_call: .
v_call: TRBV6-6
clone_size: .

cdr3_aa: CASSLMATDSNQPQHF
cdr3_nt: TGTGCCAGCAGTTTAATGGCGACCGATAGCAATCAGCCCCAGCATTTT
j_call: TRBJ1-5
d_call: .
v_call: TRBV28
clone_size: .

cdr3_aa: CASSVVTSGGPSTDTQYF
cdr3_nt: TGTGCCAGCAGCGTAGTTACTAGCGGGGGCCCGAGCACAGATACGCAGTATTTT
j_call: TRBJ2-3
d_call: TRBD2
v_call: TRBV9
clone_size: .

cdr3_aa: CASSYPGTGEAFF
cdr3_nt: TGTGCCAGCAGTTACCCCGGGACAGGTGAAGCTTTCTTT
j_call: TRBJ1-1
d_call: TRBD1
v_call: TRBV6-5
clone_size: .

cdr3_aa: CASSYSRGPGNTIYF
cdr3_nt: TGTGCCAGCAGTTACTCGAGGGGGCCTGGAAACACCATATATTTT
j_call: TRBJ1-3
d_call: TRBD1
v_call: TRBV6-5
clone_size: once

cdr3_aa: CASMGTVSNTGELFF
cdr3_nt: TGTGCCAGTATGGGGACAGTATCGAACACCGGGGAGCTGTTTTTT
j_call: TRBJ2-2
d_call: TRBD1
v_call: TRBV25-1
clone_size: .

cdr3_aa: CASSPGDRYEQYF
cdr3_nt: TGTGCCAGCAGCCCAGGGGACCGGTACGAGCAGTACTTC
j_call: TRBJ2-7
d_call: .
v_call: TRBV12-3/TRBV12-4
clone_size: .

cdr3_aa: CASSTSGGPWDEQFF
cdr3_nt: TGTGCCAGCAGCACAAGCGGGGGGCCTTGGGATGAGCAGTTCTTC
j_call: TRBJ2-1
d_call: TRBD2
v_call: TRBV3-1/TRBV3-2
clone_size: .

cdr3_aa: CAWSGGDRSFNQPQHF
cdr3_nt: TGTGCCTGGAGCGGAGGGGACAGGAGCTTCAATCAGCCCCAGCATTTT
j_call: TRBJ1-5
d_call: TRBD1
v_call: TRBV30
clone_size: .

cdr3_aa: CASSQDWRDNTEAFF
cdr3_nt: TGCGCCAGCAGCCAAGATTGGCGGGATAACACTGAAGCTTTCTTT
j_call: TRBJ1-1
d_call: .
v_call: TRBV4-3
clone_size: .

cdr3_aa: CASSPGQGALEKLFF
cdr3_nt: TGCGCCAGCAGCCCAGGACAGGGAGCTTTGGAAAAACTGTTTTTT
j_call: TRBJ1-4
d_call: TRBD1
v_call: TRBV5-1
clone_size: .

cdr3_aa: CATSDPTEGDYGYTF
cdr3_nt: TGTGCCACCAGTGATCCGACGGAAGGGGACTATGGCTACACCTTC
j_call: TRBJ1-2
d_call: .
v_call: TRBV24-1
clone_size: few

cdr3_aa: CASSPGQGNYGYTF
cdr3_nt: TGTGCCAGCAGCCCCGGACAGGGGAACTATGGCTACACCTTC
j_call: TRBJ1-2
d_call: TRBD1
v_call: TRBV7-3
clone_size: .

cdr3_aa: CASSLGQGGNYGYTF
cdr3_nt: TGTGCCAGCAGCTTGGGACAGGGGGGTAACTATGGCTACACCTTC
j_call: TRBJ1-2
d_call: TRBD1
v_call: TRBV5-4
clone_size: .

cdr3_aa: CASSMVGGKDTQYF
cdr3_nt: TGTGCCAGTAGTATGGTCGGGGGGAAAGATACGCAGTATTTT
j_call: TRBJ2-3
d_call: TRBD2
v_call: TRBV19
clone_size: .

cdr3_aa: CASSVGIDNVLTF
cdr3_nt: TGTGCCAGCAGCGTGGGAATAGACAACGTCCTGACTTTC
j_call: TRBJ2-6
d_call: .
v_call: TRBV7-2
clone_size: .

cdr3_aa: CASSYGLSYTGELFF
cdr3_nt: TGTGCCAGCAGTTACGGGTTGAGTTATACCGGGGAGCTGTTTTTT
j_call: TRBJ2-2
d_call: .
v_call: TRBV6-2/TRBV6-3
clone_size: .

cdr3_aa: CASSLPNQPQHF
cdr3_nt: TGTGCCAGCAGCTTACCAAATCAGCCCCAGCATTTT
j_call: TRBJ1-5
d_call: .
v_call: TRBV7-2
clone_size: .

cdr3_aa: CAISETPGQGWDEQYF
cdr3_nt: TGTGCCATCAGTGAGACCCCGGGACAGGGTTGGGACGAGCAGTACTTC
j_call: TRBJ2-7
d_call: TRBD1
v_call: TRBV10-3
clone_size: .

cdr3_aa: CASYDRGQNGELFF
cdr3_nt: TGTGCCAGCTATGACAGGGGGCAAAACGGGGAGCTGTTTTTT
j_call: TRBJ2-2
d_call: TRBD1
v_call: TRBV7-8
clone_size: once

cdr3_aa: CASSSVLGEGGYGYTF
cdr3_nt: TGTGCCAGCAGCTCTGTACTGGGGGAAGGCGGCTATGGCTACACCTTC
j_call: TRBJ1-2
d_call: .
v_call: TRBV7-2
clone_size: .

cdr3_aa: CAWSVGAGGYEQYF
cdr3_nt: TGTGCCTGGAGTGTTGGGGCAGGGGGATACGAGCAGTACTTC
j_call: TRBJ2-7
d_call: TRBD1
v_call: TRBV30
clone_size: .

cdr3_aa: CASSSGQGGYNEQFF
cdr3_nt: TGCGCCAGCAGCTCTGGACAGGGGGGATACAATGAGCAGTTCTTC
j_call: TRBJ2-1
d_call: TRBD1
v_call: TRBV4-3
clone_size: .

cdr3_aa: CASSFKSDLWGEAFF
cdr3_nt: TGTGCCAGCAGCTTCAAATCGGACCTCTGGGGTGAAGCTTTCTTT
j_call: TRBJ1-1
d_call: .
v_call: TRBV5-5
clone_size: .

cdr3_aa: CAISEDSNSSGNTIYF
cdr3_nt: TGTGCCATCAGTGAGGACAGCAACTCCTCTGGAAACACCATATATTTT
j_call: TRBJ1-3
d_call: .
v_call: TRBV10-3
clone_size: once

cdr3_aa: CASSLASGTGGGYTF
cdr3_nt: TGTGCCAGCAGCTTAGCGTCCGGGACAGGCGGGGGCTACACCTTC
j_call: TRBJ1-2
d_call: TRBD1
v_call: TRBV7-9
clone_size: .